One sample yielded the 22 T cell receptor beta chains listed below, sequenced in a study of T cell repertoires in cytomegalovirus infection. TCRdb fed the reads into MiXCR, producing one record per CDR3 protein. The sample has approximately 70,000 distinct CDR3 sequences, 20% to 25% seen once; the top ten hold about 66%. Antigens of these TCRs are unknown. The source material was CD8+ T cells from cultured PBMCs, sampled from culture after CMV antigen stimulation. The receptors shown here come from a human donor in good health (CMV status not recorded). Some clones in this sample may be carry-over from other donors' samples.

This clonotype has a handful of counts. V is TRBV24-1 and J is TRBJ2-3; 10 nucleotides agree with TRBD2. Germline CDR1 KGHDR, CDR2 SFDVKD. The CDR3 spans 16 residues. With 1 base clipped from V and 3 bases from J, the junction kept 3 bases outside the gene matches. In nucleotides, the CDR3 is TGTGCCACCAGTGATTTTTCACTAGCGGGGACAGATACGCAGTATTTT. Translating gives CATSDFSLAGTDTQYF.

The chain is built from TRBV7-2 and TRBJ2-5; a weak D match, TRBD1 (6 bases). The CDR3 length is 15 residues. Germline loops: CDR1 SGHTA, CDR2 FQGNSA. V lost 4 bases and J lost 4, with 16 bases in between. The CDR3 is CASSSRTGTSETQYF. The CDR3, as DNA: TGTGCCAGCAGCTCCCGAACCGGGACATCAGAGACCCAGTACTTC. The full variable domain, completed using reference TRBV7-2 and TRBJ2-5, is GAGVSQSPSNKVTEKGKDVELRCDPISGHTALYWYRQSLGQGLEFLIYFQGNSAPDKSGLPSDRFSAERTGGSVSTLTIQRTQQEDSAVYLCASSSRTGTSETQYFGPGTRLLVL.

This chain connects TRBV7-2 to TRBJ2-3; D is uncertain. The CDR3 extends over 13 amino acids. V was trimmed by 5 bases and J by 2 bases, leaving 8 bases between them. The germline V gene encodes CDR1 SGHTA and CDR2 FQGNSA. In nucleotides, the CDR3 is TGTGCCAGCAGCCGTTCTGCCACAGATACGCAGTATTTT. Its translation is CASSRSATDTQYF.

This clonotype was found many times. The chain links TRBV7-2 to TRBJ2-7; D unclear. Deletions cut 3 bases from V and 6 bases from J, with 9 bases between. Germline CDR1 SGHTA, CDR2 FQGNSA. This CDR3 comprises 12 residues. DNA for the CDR3: TGTGCCAGCAGCTTGGGCCAACCCGAGCAGTACTTC. The encoded protein is CASSLGQPEQYF.

The chain joins TRBV7-9 to TRBJ1-2, with D possibly TRBD1 on 6 matching bases. Trimming took off 5 bases at V and 3 bases at J, with 10 bases between the two ends. Germline CDR1 SEHNR, CDR2 FQNEAQ (reference sequence). This CDR3 is 13 amino acids long. The CDR3 loop is CASSPGGHYGYTF. Here the CDR3 DNA reads TGTGCCAGCAGCCCGGGGGGGCACTATGGCTACACCTTC.

The V gene is TRBV28, the J gene TRBJ2-7; D gene uncertain. Germline-derived CDR1 and CDR2 are MDHEN and SYDVKM. V was trimmed by 3 bases and J by 4 bases, leaving 7 bases between them. CDR3 length equals 12 residues. Written as DNA, the CDR3 is TGTGCCAGCAGTTTCCGACCATACGAGCAGTACTTC. Its translation: CASSFRPYEQYF. Combining the CDR3 with reference TRBV28 and TRBJ2-7 gives the whole variable domain DVKVTQSSRYLVKRTGEKVFLECVQDMDHENMFWYRQDPGLGLRLIYFSYDVKMKEKGDIPEGYSVSREKKERFSLILESASTNQTSMYLCASSFRPYEQYFGPGTRLTVT.

This clonotype was seen a handful of times. The V call is TRBV27, the J call TRBJ2-7; D is undetermined. Germline loops: CDR1 MNHEY, CDR2 SMNVEV (reference sequence). The length of the CDR3 is 15 residues. Trimming stripped 3 bases from V and 2 bases from J, with 14 bases between. CDR3 nucleotides: TGTGCCAGCAGTTTCCAGATGGCACGACCCTACGAGCAGTACTTC. Translated: CASSFQMARPYEQYF.

This clonotype was found a few times. The CDR3 loop is CASNLAEAKNIQYF. The CDR3 nucleotides are TGTGCCAGCAACCTCGCCGAGGCCAAAAACATTCAGTACTTC. The chain uses TRBV25-1 and TRBJ2-4; D not certain. CDR3 length: 14 amino acids. Germline V gives CDR1 MGHDK, CDR2 SYGVNS. V was pared by 7 bases and J by 1 base, with 11 bases between. Drawing the rest from reference TRBV25-1 and TRBJ2-4, the complete variable domain is EADIYQTPRYLVIGTGKKITLECSQTMGHDKMYWYQQDPGMELHLIHYSYGVNSTEKGDLSSESTVSRIRTEHFPLTLESARPSHTSQYLCASNLAEAKNIQYFGAGTRLSVL.

The chain combines TRBV19 with TRBJ1-2; D is unresolved. CDR1 is LNHDA, CDR2 SQIVND, per germline (reference sequence). V was pared by 5 bases and J by 5 bases, with 24 bases between. This CDR3 is built from 17 residues. CDR3 DNA: TGTGCCAGTAGTGCAGAAGGACGCACCCGGAGAACTTATGGCTACACCTTC. It codes for CASSAEGRTRRTYGYTF.

At least ten counts were recorded for this clonotype. The rearrangement joins TRBV6-1 to TRBJ1-5; D uncertain. The V end was cut by 3 bases, the J end by 7 bases, with 16 bases between. The CDR3 is 15 residues long. Germline CDR1 MNHNS, CDR2 SASEGT. The CDR3 loop reads CASSDGRMVKQPQHF. The DNA of the CDR3 is TGTGCCAGCAGTGATGGGCGAATGGTAAAGCAGCCCCAGCATTTT.

The chain uses TRBV28 and TRBJ2-7; D possibly uses TRBD1 or TRBD2 (5 bases each). V lost 7 bases, J lost 3 bases, and 16 bases lay in between. Germline V gives CDR1 MDHEN, CDR2 SYDVKM. The CDR3 is 14 amino acids. CDR3 nucleotides: TGTGCCAGCACCCCGGGACGTGAGATCTACGAGCAGTACTTC. Translation: CASTPGREIYEQYF.

The rearrangement joins TRBV6-2 or TRBV6-3 to TRBJ1-1; D is unclear. The V gene lost 5 bases and the J gene lost 7 bases, with 11 bases spanning the gap. This CDR3 is 12 amino acids long. Germline values: CDR1 MNHEY, CDR2 SVGEGT. The CDR3: CASSLGMREAFF. CDR3 in DNA: TGTGCCAGCAGTCTGGGGATGCGTGAAGCTTTCTTT.

V is TRBV27 and J is TRBJ1-2; TRBD1 matches 8 bases. This CDR3 comprises 14 residues. J lost 4 bases, V lost 5 bases, and 6 bases had no gene match. Looked up from germline, CDR1 is MNHEY and CDR2 is SMNVEV (reference sequence). The CDR3 sequence is CASSSRGRLYGYTF. The CDR3 region has the DNA TGTGCCAGCAGTAGCAGGGGGCGCCTCTATGGCTACACCTTC.

The table lists this clonotype with a few counts. J is TRBJ2-2 and V is TRBV7-6; 7 positions match TRBD1. Germline V CDR1 and CDR2: SGHVS, FNYEAQ. This CDR3 spans 17 amino acids. V shed 1 base, J shed 3 bases, and the junction held 8 bases outside the gene matches. As DNA, the CDR3 is TGTGCCAGCAGCTTAGAACTAGGACAGGAAGACACCGGGGAGCTGTTTTTT. Its protein product is CASSLELGQEDTGELFF.

This clonotype was counted between two and nine times. The chain employs TRBV12-3 or TRBV12-4 and TRBJ2-1, with D possibly matching TRBD2 (6 bases). This CDR3 comprises 15 residues. V was trimmed by 7 bases and J by 2 bases, leaving 15 bases between them. CDR3: CASTPGGTPYNEQFF. DNA for the CDR3: TGTGCCAGCACCCCTGGCGGGACGCCCTACAATGAGCAGTTCTTC.

V and J are TRBV4-1 and TRBJ1-1; D call uncertain. The CDR3 is made up of 13 amino acids. V gave up 0 bases and J gave up 3 bases, with 5 bases separating them. Germline-derived CDR1 and CDR2 are MGHRA and YSYEKL. CDR3 sequence (DNA): TGCGCCAGCAGCCAAGATGGCGACACTGAAGCTTTCTTT. It translates to CASSQDGDTEAFF.

This clonotype was counted between two and nine times. CDR3 sequence reads: CASSSPRAGSPLHF. CDR3 DNA sequence: TGTGCCAGCAGTTCCCCGAGGGCAGGCTCACCCCTCCACTTT. The chain couples TRBV27 to TRBJ1-6; D gene uncertain. Germline-derived CDR1 and CDR2 are MNHEY and SMNVEV (reference sequence). The V end lost 4 bases, the J end lost 10 bases, and 14 bases lay between the germline ends. CDR3 length: 14 amino acids.

This clonotype was recorded a few times. This rearrangement joins TRBV2 to TRBJ1-1; D remains ambiguous. Trimming left V 11 bases short and J 0 bases short, with 13 bases between. Germline CDR1 SNHLY, CDR2 FYNNEI. The CDR3 sequence is 13 residues long. The CDR3 DNA is TGTGCCGGAGACGGAGAGCTGAACACTGAAGCTTTCTTT. This sequence encodes CAGDGELNTEAFF.

This clonotype appeared a few times. The CDR3 loop reads CASRDRLIETQYF. For the CDR3, the DNA is TGTGCCAGCAGGGACAGGCTGATCGAGACCCAGTACTTC. The chain is built from TRBV12-3 or TRBV12-4 and TRBJ2-5; 7 bases match TRBD1. This CDR3 region has 13 residues. Trimming at V came to 6 bases and at J to 5 bases, leaving 6 bases not matched to a gene.

This clonotype showed up just a few times. The chain recombines TRBV7-2 with TRBJ2-1, with 8 bases fitting TRBD2. The V and J ends lost 4 bases and 7 bases, in that order; junction bases with no gene match: 9. The CDR3 has 15 residues. Germline V gene data show CDR1 as SGHTA and CDR2 as FQGNSA. For the CDR3, the DNA is TGTGCCAGCAGCTGGCGGAGCGGGGGTTATAATGAGCAGTTCTTC. Its translation is CASSWRSGGYNEQFF.

This clonotype was observed a handful of times. The V and J genes are TRBV11-3 and TRBJ2-1, with D perhaps TRBD2 (7 bases). Germline V gene data show CDR1 as SGHNT and CDR2 as YENEEA. V shed 0 bases and J shed 5 bases, with 17 bases lying between them. The CDR3 is made up of 17 amino acids. The CDR3 here is CASSLDRGRGPDNEQFF. For the CDR3, the DNA is TGTGCCAGCAGCTTAGATCGGGGGCGGGGGCCGGACAATGAGCAGTTCTTC.

The genes are TRBV19 and TRBJ1-2, with no clear D. Per germline, CDR1 LNHDA and CDR2 SQIVND (reference sequence). V dropped 3 bases and J dropped 1 base, with 12 bases sitting between them. The length of the CDR3 is 15 residues. The CDR3 sequence is CASSIRADLNYGYTF. CDR3 sequence (DNA): TGTGCCAGTAGTATTCGGGCGGACCTTAACTATGGCTACACCTTC. The whole variable domain, remainder taken from reference TRBV19 and TRBJ1-2, is DGGITQSPKYLFRKEGQNVTLSCEQNLNHDAMYWYRQDPGQGLRLIYYSQIVNDFQKGDIAEGYSVSREKKESFPLTVTSAQKNPTAFYLCASSIRADLNYGYTFGSGTRLTVV.